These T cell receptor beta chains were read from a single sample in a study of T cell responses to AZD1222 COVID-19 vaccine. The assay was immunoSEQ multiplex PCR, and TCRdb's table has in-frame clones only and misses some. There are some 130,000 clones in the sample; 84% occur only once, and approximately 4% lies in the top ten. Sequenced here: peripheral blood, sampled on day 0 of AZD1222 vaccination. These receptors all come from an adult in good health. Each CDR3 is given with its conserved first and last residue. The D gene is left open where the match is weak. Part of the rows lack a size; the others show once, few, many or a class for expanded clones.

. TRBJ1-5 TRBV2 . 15 TGTGCCAGCAGTGAGAGCAGCGCAGGCAATCAGCCCCAGCATTTT CASSESSAGNQPQHF
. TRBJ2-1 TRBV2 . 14 TGTGCCAGCAGTGGAGGGGAGACTAACAATGAGCAGTTCTTC CASSGGETNNEQFF
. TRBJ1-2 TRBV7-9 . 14 TGTGCCAGCAGCCCCGGGGGGATAACCTATGGCTACACCTTC CASSPGGITYGYTF
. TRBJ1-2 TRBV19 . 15 TGTGCCAGTAGTATAAGGCGGGGACCTAACTATGGCTACACCTTC CASSIRRGPNYGYTF
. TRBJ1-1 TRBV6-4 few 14 TGTGCCAGCAGTGACTCAAGTAGGAACACTGAAGCTTTCTTT CASSDSSRNTEAFF
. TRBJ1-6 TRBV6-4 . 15 TGTGCCAGCAGTGAGATGGCGGCAGATAATTCACCCCTCCACTTT CASSEMAADNSPLHF
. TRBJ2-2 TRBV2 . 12 TGTGCCAGCCGGGACCCTCGAGGGGAGCTGTTTTTT CASRDPRGELFF
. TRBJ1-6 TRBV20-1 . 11 TGCAGTGCCGGGGTTGTTTCACCCCTCCACTTT CSAGVVSPLHF
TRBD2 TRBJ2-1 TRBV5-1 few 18 TGCGCCAGCAGCTTGGCCGGTCTAGCGGGGGGTTATGGCAATGAGCAGTTCTTC CASSLAGLAGGYGNEQFF
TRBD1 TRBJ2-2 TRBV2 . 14 TGTGCCAGGGGACAGGGGATTAACACCGGGGAGCTGTTTTTT CARGQGINTGELFF
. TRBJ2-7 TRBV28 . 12 TGTGCCAGCAGTTTACAGTTCGTCGAGCAGTACTTC CASSLQFVEQYF
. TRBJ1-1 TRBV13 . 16 TGTGCCAGCAGTCCGGACGGCTCTCATGGGGTCACTGAAGCTTTCTTT CASSPDGSHGVTEAFF
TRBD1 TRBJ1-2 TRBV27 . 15 TGTGCCAGCTCCCCGGGACAGGGGTTCATCTATGGCTACACCTTC CASSPGQGFIYGYTF
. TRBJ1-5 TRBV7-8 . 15 TGTGCCAGCGGTAGCTTGTTTAATAGCAATCAGCCCCAGCATTTT CASGSLFNSNQPQHF
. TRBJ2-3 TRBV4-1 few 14 TGCGCCAGCAGCCAAGGAGCCTCCCCAGATACGCAGTATTTT CASSQGASPDTQYF
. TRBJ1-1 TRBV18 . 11 TGTGCCAGCTCTTGGGGGACTGAAGCTTTCTTT CASSWGTEAFF
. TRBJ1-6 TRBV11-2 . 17 TGTGCCAGCCTTTTATCGCGGATAGCCGTGGTCAATTCACCCCTCCACTTT CASLLSRIAVVNSPLHF
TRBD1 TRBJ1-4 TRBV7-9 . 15 TGTGCCAGCAGCGCCCGACAGGGGCGTGATGAAAAACTGTTTTTT CASSARQGRDEKLFF
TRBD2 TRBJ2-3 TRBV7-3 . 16 TGTGCCAGCAGCCCCCAGGCTAGCGGGGAAGGGGATACGCAGTATTTT CASSPQASGEGDTQYF
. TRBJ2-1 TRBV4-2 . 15 TGTGCCAGCAGCCCTTTAAGTGTCGCCTACAATGAGCAGTTCTTC CASSPLSVAYNEQFF
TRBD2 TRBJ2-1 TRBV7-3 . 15 TGTGCCAGCAGCACCACTAGCGAAAGGCTTAAGGAGCAGTTCTTC CASSTTSERLKEQFF